These 9 T cell receptor beta chains share one sample of origin, sequenced in a study of CD8 T cells in Susac syndrome. Reverse transcription of about 0.45 to 1 ug RNA was performed with random hexamers. TCRdb reanalysed the immunoSEQ multiplex PCR reads using MiXCR and keeps one entry per CDR3 protein. The sample has approximately 230,000 distinct CDR3 sequences; roughly 93% are singletons. The sample taken for sequencing was CD4+ T cells from PBMCs. The source of these receptors is a human donor with multiple sclerosis.

The chain uses TRBV5-1 and TRBJ1-1; TRBD1 agrees at 11 bases. The CDR3 consists of 17 residues. Germline V gives CDR1 SGHRS, CDR2 YFSETQ. The J segment lost 0 bases and the V segment lost 4 bases, leaving 8 bases of the junction unmatched. CDR3: CASSPRDRGAMNTEAFF. Here the CDR3 DNA reads TGCGCCAGCAGCCCCCGGGACAGGGGGGCCATGAACACTGAAGCTTTCTTT. The variable domain in full, with the rest retrieved from reference TRBV5-1 and TRBJ1-1, is KAGVTQTPRYLIKTRGQQVTLSCSPISGHRSVSWYQQTPGQGLQFLFEYFSETQRNKGNFPGRFSGRQFSNSRSEMNVSTLELGDSALYLCASSPRDRGAMNTEAFFGQGTRLTVV.

V and J are TRBV4-1 and TRBJ1-1, with a weak D call TRBD1 (6 bases). Germline V gives CDR1 MGHRA, CDR2 YSYEKL. The length of the CDR3 is 14 residues. V lost 7 bases and J lost 5, with 17 bases in between. CDR3 loop: CASTLGGRGTEAFF. The CDR3 bases are TGCGCCAGCACTCTGGGGGGCCGGGGGACTGAAGCTTTCTTT.

Only one count was recorded for this clonotype. The CDR3, as DNA: TGTGCCAGCAGCCAAGAGGTCCCATCGGGCTCTGGAAACACCATATATTTT. It translates to CASSQEVPSGSGNTIYF. The J gene is TRBJ1-3, the V gene TRBV3-1; D unresolved. The V end lost 0 bases, the J end lost 0 bases, and 12 bases lay between the germline ends. CDR1 LGHDT and CDR2 YNNKEL come from the germline V gene (reference sequence). This CDR3 is 17 amino acids long. The whole variable domain, filled in from reference TRBV3-1 and TRBJ1-3, reads DTAVSQTPKYLVTQMGNDKSIKCEQNLGHDTMYWYKQDSKKFLKIMFSYNNKELIINETVPNRFSPKSPDKAHLNLHINSLELGDSAVYFCASSQEVPSGSGNTIYFGEGSWLTVV.

The chain uses TRBV20-1 and TRBJ2-2; D gene uncertain. CDR1 DFQATT and CDR2 SNEGSKA come from the germline V gene (reference sequence). The length of the CDR3 is 15 residues. The V end was cut by 4 bases, the J end by 1 base, with 13 bases between. The CDR3 spells CSATGSPLNTGELFF. The CDR3 DNA reads as TGCAGTGCTACCGGGTCTCCCTTGAACACCGGGGAGCTGTTTTTT.

The V call is TRBV7-9, the J call TRBJ1-1; D unclear. Germline lookup yields CDR1 SEHNR and CDR2 FQNEAQ (reference sequence). The CDR3 contains 13 residues. With 1 base removed from V and 3 bases from J, the gap between germline ends came to 6 bases. The CDR3 sequence: CASSLDLDTEAFF. DNA of the CDR3: TGTGCCAGCAGCTTAGACTTAGACACTGAAGCTTTCTTT.

J is TRBJ1-5 and V is TRBV19; maybe TRBD1 (6 bases). Germline-derived CDR1 and CDR2 are LNHDA and SQIVND (reference sequence). CDR3 length equals 14 residues. V lost 5 bases and J lost 6, with 14 bases in between. The CDR3 coding sequence is TGTGCCAGTAGTCCACCAGGGGCTAGTCAGCCCCAGCATTTT. It is translated as CASSPPGASQPQHF.

V and J are TRBV5-6 and TRBJ1-1, with 7 bases lining up with TRBD1. V was pared by 4 bases and J by 1 base, with 10 bases of the junction left unmatched. Germline V lookup: CDR1 SGHDT, CDR2 YYEEEE. This CDR3 contains 16 residues. The CDR3 DNA is TGTGCCAGCAGCGCGCCCAGGGGGTTGGGGAACACTGAAGCTTTCTTT. Translating it yields CASSAPRGLGNTEAFF.

V usage is TRBV20-1 and J usage is TRBJ1-5; D unclear. This CDR3 comprises 15 residues. Germline CDR1 and CDR2: DFQATT and SNEGSKA (reference sequence). The germline V and J ends were trimmed by 6 bases and 3 bases, with 18 bases remaining between them. This CDR3 reads CSASLSGRDNQPQHF. The CDR3 region has the DNA TGCAGTGCGAGCCTGTCCGGACGGGACAATCAGCCCCAGCATTTT.

This clonotype has just one count. This chain connects TRBV12-3 or TRBV12-4 to TRBJ1-2; D gene ambiguous. This CDR3 comprises 12 residues. V lost 10 bases and J 9 bases, leaving 18 bases between the germline ends. The CDR3 loop is CATRGPEISYTF. In DNA form, the CDR3 reads TGTGCCACCAGAGGACCCGAGATCAGCTACACCTTC.